This T cell receptor beta chain was identified during a study of T cell repertoires in cytomegalovirus infection (dated by TCRdb to the late 2010s). Study-level background: Peptide stimulations targeted recently identified HLA-C-restricted CMV epitopes, whose presentation resists viral immunomodulation, together with well-studied HLA-B-restricted epitopes. Because public TCR beta signatures pointed to carriage of CMV infection together with the matching HLA type, the HLA type of each donor mattered for the analysis.

The treatment or condition label corresponds to: in vitro stimulation with specific CMV peptide epitopes to enrich CMV-specific T cells. The instrument was an Illumina HiSeq 1500. TCRdb took the public reads, trimmed them with fastp at Q25, ran MiXCR for clone calling and kept in-frame beta chains. Identical CDR3 proteins give one entry, which carries the most common genes and DNA. The sample yields approximately 470,000 distinct CDR3 sequences; 42% were counted once. The ten largest clones take up 43% of the sample. The investigation overall reported the following: In both this cohort and an independent roughly 400-donor cohort, the cumulative frequency of public TCR beta family members distinguished carriers of CMV infection plus the relevant HLA type. The ex vivo response was dominated by HLA-C-restricted CMV-specific TCR beta clonotypes, and the single most frequent clonotype in two of eight donors was supplied by these HLA-C-restricted clonotypes.

Regarding this clonotype: This clone's antigen is unknown. No base-level quality is on record; no much larger clone is a single base apart.

From a lookup of the germline V gene, CDR1 and CDR2 are MNHEY and SVGEGT. V is trimmed back by 5 bases and J by 7 bases, and the junction contains 6 bases that no gene match accounts for. There are 13 amino acids in the CDR3, from cysteine to phenylalanine inclusive. Only the CDR3 portion is preserved as DNA: 39 bases, with reading frame beginning at the first base. The sequence derives from a human donor in good health (CMV status not recorded). Some clones in this sample may be carry-over from other donors' samples. Source: cultured PBMCs, taken from culture after CMV antigen stimulation. The chain is encoded by TRBV6-2 or TRBV6-3 joined to TRBJ2-7, with 9 bases matching TRBD2. The CDR3 loop reads CASSRAGGREQYF. The sequenced DNA: TGTGCCAGCAGTCGAGCGGGAGGAAGGGAGCAGTACTTC.